This T cell receptor (beta chain) was sequenced in a study of cytomegalovirus exposure and HLA in healthy donors. General observations from the study: In an earlier analysis, productive rearrangement rates for most beta V segments clustered near 87% or 30%. In a later analysis, TCR beta V- and J-gene trimming was associated with a missense DCLRE1C variant. Most subjects' HLA-A and HLA-B alleles were reportedly predicted from TCR beta sequences.

About this clone: Its antigen is still unknown.

PCR was performed using 60 Vbeta and 13 Jbeta primers. Produced via immunoSEQ multiplex PCR; TCRdb's table is partial and in-frame only. This repertoire shows some 120,000 clones, roughly three quarters found once; its top ten account for roughly 2%. Specimen: PBMCs. The source is a man aged 18 to 30 in good health and CMV-seronegative.

This chain's CDR3 is CSVGAGVQETQYF. DNA for the CDR3: TGCAGCGTTGGGGCGGGAGTCCAAGAGACCCAGTACTTC. The chain recombines TRBV29-1 with TRBJ2-5, with 7 bases matching TRBD2. The V segment lost 4 bases and the J segment 1 base; nucleotides outside the gene matches: 3. There are 13 residues in the CDR3. Germline values: CDR1 SQVTM, CDR2 ANQGSEA. The whole variable domain, remainder taken from reference TRBV29-1 and TRBJ2-5, is SAVISQKPSRDICQRGTSLTIQCQVDSQVTMMFWYRQQPGQSLTLIATANQGSEATYESGFVIDKFPISRPNLTFSTLTVSNMSPEDSSIYLCSVGAGVQETQYFGPGTRLLVL.